These 19 T cell receptor beta chains originate from one sample sequenced in a study of blood T cell repertoires in COVID-19. The data were produced by immunoSEQ multiplex PCR, yet TCRdb's version contains in-frame clones alone and is incomplete. The data show under 55,000 clones, roughly 78% seen once. Sequenced input: peripheral blood. All receptors derive from a man between 65 and 85 years old with acute or convalescent COVID-19.

V usage is TRBV5-1 and J usage is TRBJ1-2; D perhaps matches TRBD1 (5 bases). The CDR3 is made up of 16 amino acids. V lost 2 bases, J lost 5 bases, and 19 bases lay in between. Germline CDR1 and CDR2: SGHRS and YFSETQ. CDR3 sequence reads: CASSFGRDSPRYGYTF. CDR3 nucleotide sequence: TGCGCCAGCAGCTTTGGAAGGGACTCACCAAGGTATGGCTACACCTTC.

The V gene is TRBV28, the J gene TRBJ1-2; 9 nucleotides align to TRBD1. The CDR3 consists of 16 residues. Germline assignment: CDR1 MDHEN and CDR2 SYDVKM. Here the CDR3 reads CPDFRDREYCVEGYTF. The CDR3 DNA is TGTCCAGATTTCCGGGACAGGGAATATTGTGTGGAAGGCTACACCTTC.

The table lists this clone with a count of one. This chain uses TRBV6-2 or TRBV6-3 with TRBJ1-5; 11 nucleotides line up with TRBD1. Germline-derived CDR1 and CDR2 are MNHEY and SVGEGT. V lost 0 bases to trimming and J lost 7 bases; unmatched junction nucleotides: 8. The CDR3 extends over 17 amino acids. The CDR3 DNA reads TGTGCCAGCAGTTACTCGCGGACAGGGGGCGACGGGCAGCCCCAGCATTTT. This encodes CASSYSRTGGDGQPQHF.

The CDR3 coding sequence is TGTGCCAGCAGTGAACCGATTCTAGCGGGAGGGGTCAACGAGCAGTACTTC. It encodes CASSEPILAGGVNEQYF. The chain is built from TRBV6-1 and TRBJ2-7; TRBD2 matches at 12 bases. The V gene end was trimmed by 2 bases and the J gene end by 5 bases; junction bases not matched to a gene: 10. Looked up from germline, CDR1 is MNHNS and CDR2 is SASEGT. The CDR3 sequence is 17 residues long.

In regard to this clone: The sample holds other DNA sequences that translate to the same CDR3. The chain combines TRBV28 with TRBJ2-5; no definite D call. This CDR3 spans 17 amino acids. Trimming removed 10 bases from V and 5 bases from J, with 29 bases in between. In germline, CDR1 is MDHEN, CDR2 SYDVKM. The CDR3 DNA is TGTGCCATCGGTAAGCCGGCCCCGTGGGCCCGACGGGAGACCCAGTACTTC. It encodes CAIGKPAPWARRETQYF.

The chain employs TRBV6-4 and TRBJ2-1; TRBD2 agrees at 9 bases. The CDR3 is made up of 15 amino acids. V lost 6 bases to trimming and J lost 0 bases; unmatched junction nucleotides: 3. Germline V gene data show CDR1 as MRHNA and CDR2 as SNTAGT. Written as DNA, the CDR3 is TGTGCCAGCAGCGATAGCGGGAGCTCCTACAATGAGCAGTTCTTC. Amino acids: CASSDSGSSYNEQFF.

This chain links TRBV11-2 with TRBJ2-3, with 7 nucleotides matching TRBD1. The CDR3 loop spans 14 amino acids. CDR1 is SGHAT and CDR2 is FQNNGV in the germline V gene. V lost 6 bases and J lost 2; bases outside the gene matches: 5. CDR3 sequence reads: CASSSDRITDTQYF. The CDR3 coding sequence is TGTGCCAGCAGTTCGGACAGGATCACAGATACGCAGTATTTT. Complete variable domain (other parts from reference TRBV11-2 and TRBJ2-3): EAGVAQSPRYKIIEKRQSVAFWCNPISGHATLYWYQQILGQGPKLLIQFQNNGVVDDSQLPKDRFSAERLKGVDSTLKIQPAKLEDSAVYLCASSSDRITDTQYFGPGTRLTVL.

The genes are TRBV30 and TRBJ2-5, with TRBD1 matching 7 bases. This CDR3 spans 16 amino acids. V shed 0 bases and J 0 bases; nucleotides not matched to a gene: 7. Germline values: CDR1 GTSNPN, CDR2 SVGIG (reference sequence). CDR3 sequence: CAWSVPIGTDQETQYF. The CDR3 DNA reads as TGTGCCTGGAGTGTACCGATCGGGACAGACCAAGAGACCCAGTACTTC.

With respect to this clone: This same CDR3 is encoded by further DNA sequences in the sample. J is TRBJ1-1 and V is TRBV5-1; D unclear. Germline V lookup: CDR1 SGHRS, CDR2 YFSETQ. The CDR3 loop spans 13 amino acids. V shed 0 bases and J shed 1 base, with 4 bases lying between them. The DNA of the CDR3 is TGCGCCAGCAGCTTGGATAGGAACACTGAAGCTTTCTTT. It specifies CASSLDRNTEAFF.

J is TRBJ2-7 and V is TRBV19; 11 positions agree with TRBD2. Germline V gives CDR1 LNHDA, CDR2 SQIVND (reference sequence). With 2 bases clipped from V and 3 bases from J, the junction kept 6 bases outside the gene matches. The CDR3 has 16 residues. The CDR3 spells CASSIPLGLAGYEQYF. CDR3 DNA sequence: TGTGCCAGTAGTATACCCCTCGGACTAGCGGGCTACGAGCAGTACTTC.

The chain has TRBV10-3 and TRBJ2-2; 7 nucleotides align to TRBD1. The CDR3 has 14 amino acids. The V and J ends lost 7 bases and 1 base, in that order; junction bases with no gene match: 3. CDR1 ENHRY and CDR2 SYGVKD come from the germline V gene. The CDR3 DNA is TGTGCCATCACCGGGACAGAGAACACCGGGGAGCTGTTTTTT. This encodes CAITGTENTGELFF.

This clone was seen many times. This sequence joins TRBV20-1 and TRBJ2-5; 13 bases are a match to TRBD2. Losses at the gene ends were 3 bases for V and 2 bases for J; bases not matched to a gene: 6. The CDR3 sequence is 16 residues long. Germline CDR1 reads DFQATT; CDR2 reads SNEGSKA (reference sequence). In nucleotides, the CDR3 is TGCAGTGCTAGTCCTCCGGGACTAGCGGGGCAAGAGACCCAGTACTTC. It codes for CSASPPGLAGQETQYF.

The chain is built from TRBV19 and TRBJ2-3, with TRBD2 identical over 7 bases. Unmatched junction bases numbered 16, after V lost 4 bases and J lost 3 bases. This CDR3 has 18 amino acids. The germline V gene encodes CDR1 LNHDA and CDR2 SQIVND (reference sequence). CDR3 nucleotides: TGTGCCAGTAGTACCCCCCTAGCTAGCGGAGGGGTGACAGATACGCAGTATTTT. Translated: CASSTPLASGGVTDTQYF.

The chain employs TRBV6-2 or TRBV6-3 and TRBJ2-5; tentatively, D is TRBD1 (5 bases). The CDR3 runs 16 residues. Germline CDR1 and CDR2: MNHEY and SVGEGT. V was cut by 3 bases and J by 2 bases, with 16 bases left in between. The DNA of the CDR3 is TGTGCCAGCAGTTATTCGGCCAGGGTGGGGCAAGAGACCCAGTACTTC. Amino acids: CASSYSARVGQETQYF.

The CDR3 DNA reads TGTGCCAGCAGCTCGACTAGCGGGAGGGCCAGGACAGATACGCAGTATTTT. Its protein product is CASSSTSGRARTDTQYF. The chain is built from TRBV7-2 and TRBJ2-3, with TRBD2 matching 14 bases. V shed 4 bases, J shed 3 bases, and the junction held 6 bases outside the gene matches. The V gene's germline CDR1 is SGHTA and CDR2 FQGNSA. CDR3 length: 17 residues.

V and J are TRBV3-1 (or the pseudogene TRBV3-2) and TRBJ1-5, with 8 bases lining up with TRBD1. Per the germline V gene, CDR1 is LGHDT and CDR2 is YNNKEL (reference sequence). With V trimmed by 3 bases and J by 4 bases, 8 bases remained unmatched. The CDR3 contains 16 residues. Here the CDR3 reads CASSQSRGPANQPQHF. The CDR3 coding sequence is TGTGCCAGCAGCCAGAGCAGGGGGCCTGCAAATCAGCCCCAGCATTTT.

V and J are TRBV7-3 and TRBJ2-1, with a tentative D call TRBD1 (5 bases). Germline CDR1 reads SGHTA; CDR2 reads FQGTGA. V shed 4 bases and J shed 4 bases, with 11 bases lying between them. The CDR3 consists of 14 residues. CDR3 amino acids: CASSSQGLYNEQFF. CDR3 nucleotides: TGTGCCAGCAGCTCTCAGGGCTTATACAATGAGCAGTTCTTC.

This chain joins TRBV7-2 and TRBJ2-3; 11 bases map to TRBD2. J lost 6 bases, V lost 6 bases, and 8 bases had no gene match. The length of the CDR3 is 15 residues. The germline CDR1 and CDR2 sequences are SGHTA and FQGNSA. CDR3 loop: CASRDSGRAGDTQYF. The DNA of the CDR3 is TGTGCCAGCAGAGATAGCGGGAGGGCAGGGGATACGCAGTATTTT.

The chain recombines TRBV6-5 with TRBJ2-7, with 7 bases that match TRBD2. This CDR3 comprises 14 residues. Germline values: CDR1 MNHEY, CDR2 SVGAGI. Trimming removed 2 bases from V and 6 bases from J; junction bases left unmatched: 7. CDR3 region: CASSYGAGAAEQYF. CDR3 nucleotides: TGTGCCAGCAGTTACGGCGCGGGAGCGGCCGAGCAGTACTTC.